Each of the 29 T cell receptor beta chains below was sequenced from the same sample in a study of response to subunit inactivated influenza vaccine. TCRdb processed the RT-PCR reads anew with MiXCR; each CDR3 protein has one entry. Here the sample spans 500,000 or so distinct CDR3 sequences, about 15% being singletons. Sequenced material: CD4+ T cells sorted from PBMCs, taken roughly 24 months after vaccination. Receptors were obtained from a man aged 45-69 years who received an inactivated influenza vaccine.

The chain's CDR3 is CASSRTGIHTDTQYF. The CDR3 nucleotides read TGTGCCAGCAGCCGAACAGGGATTCACACAGATACGCAGTATTTT. V is TRBV12-3 or TRBV12-4 and J is TRBJ2-3; D might be TRBD1 (6 bases). This CDR3 has 15 residues. The V end lost 6 bases, the J end lost 2 bases, and 15 bases lay between the germline ends.

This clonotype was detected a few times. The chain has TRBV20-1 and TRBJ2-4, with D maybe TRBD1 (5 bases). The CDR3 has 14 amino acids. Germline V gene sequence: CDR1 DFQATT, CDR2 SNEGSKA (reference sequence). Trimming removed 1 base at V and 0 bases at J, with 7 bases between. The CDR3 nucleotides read TGCAGTGCTAGAGTAGGGGTAGCCAAAAACATTCAGTACTTC. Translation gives CSARVGVAKNIQYF.

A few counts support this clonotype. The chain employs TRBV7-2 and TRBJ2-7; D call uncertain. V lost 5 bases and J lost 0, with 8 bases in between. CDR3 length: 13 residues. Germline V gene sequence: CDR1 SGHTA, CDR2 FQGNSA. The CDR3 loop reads CASSAGFSYEQYF. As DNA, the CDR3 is TGTGCCAGCAGCGCCGGGTTCTCCTACGAGCAGTACTTC.

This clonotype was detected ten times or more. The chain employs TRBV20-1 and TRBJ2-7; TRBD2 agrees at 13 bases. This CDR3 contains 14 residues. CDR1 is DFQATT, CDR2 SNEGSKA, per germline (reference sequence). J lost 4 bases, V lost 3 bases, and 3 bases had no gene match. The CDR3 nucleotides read TGCAGTGCTAGCAGGACTAGCGGGAGTTACGAGCAGTACTTC. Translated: CSASRTSGSYEQYF.

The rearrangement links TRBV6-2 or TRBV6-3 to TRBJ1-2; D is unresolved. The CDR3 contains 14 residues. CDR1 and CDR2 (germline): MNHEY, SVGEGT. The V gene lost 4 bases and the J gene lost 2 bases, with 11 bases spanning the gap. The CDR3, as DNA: TGTGCCAGCAGTTCGTCGGGCCGAAACTATGGCTACACCTTC. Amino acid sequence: CASSSSGRNYGYTF.

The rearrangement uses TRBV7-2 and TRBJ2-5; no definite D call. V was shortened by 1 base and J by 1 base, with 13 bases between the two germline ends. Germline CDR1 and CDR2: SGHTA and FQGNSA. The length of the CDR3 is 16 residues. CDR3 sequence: CASSLETFPGQETQYF. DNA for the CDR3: TGTGCCAGCAGCTTAGAGACTTTCCCAGGCCAAGAGACCCAGTACTTC.

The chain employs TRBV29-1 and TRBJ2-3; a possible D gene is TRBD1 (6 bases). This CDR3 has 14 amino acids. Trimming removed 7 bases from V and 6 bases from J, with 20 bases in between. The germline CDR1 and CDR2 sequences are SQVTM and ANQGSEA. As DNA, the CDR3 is TGCAGCGCCCGGGCGGGCAGGGGAAAGGATACGCAGTATTTT. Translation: CSARAGRGKDTQYF.

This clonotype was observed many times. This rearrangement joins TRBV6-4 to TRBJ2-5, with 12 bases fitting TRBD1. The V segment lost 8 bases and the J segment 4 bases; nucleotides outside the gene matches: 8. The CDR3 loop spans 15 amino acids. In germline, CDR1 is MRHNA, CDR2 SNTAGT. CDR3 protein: CASHGTGGARETQYF. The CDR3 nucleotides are TGTGCCAGCCATGGGACAGGGGGCGCGAGAGAGACCCAGTACTTC.

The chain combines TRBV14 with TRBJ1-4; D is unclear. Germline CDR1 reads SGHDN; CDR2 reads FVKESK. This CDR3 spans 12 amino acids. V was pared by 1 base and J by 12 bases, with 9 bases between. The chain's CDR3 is CASSQVWFELFF. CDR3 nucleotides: TGTGCCAGCAGCCAAGTCTGGTTCGAACTGTTTTTT.

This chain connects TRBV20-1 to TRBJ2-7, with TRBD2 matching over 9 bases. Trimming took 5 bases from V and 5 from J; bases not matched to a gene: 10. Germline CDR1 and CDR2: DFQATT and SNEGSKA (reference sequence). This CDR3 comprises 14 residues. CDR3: CSAQKDSGSDEQYF. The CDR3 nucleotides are TGCAGTGCTCAAAAAGATAGCGGGAGCGACGAGCAGTACTTC.

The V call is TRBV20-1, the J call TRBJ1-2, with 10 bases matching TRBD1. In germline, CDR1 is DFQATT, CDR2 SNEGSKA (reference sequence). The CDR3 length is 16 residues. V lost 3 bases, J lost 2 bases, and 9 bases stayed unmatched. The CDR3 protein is CSASIGQGVVNYGYTF. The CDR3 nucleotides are TGCAGTGCTAGTATCGGACAGGGGGTAGTCAACTATGGCTACACCTTC.

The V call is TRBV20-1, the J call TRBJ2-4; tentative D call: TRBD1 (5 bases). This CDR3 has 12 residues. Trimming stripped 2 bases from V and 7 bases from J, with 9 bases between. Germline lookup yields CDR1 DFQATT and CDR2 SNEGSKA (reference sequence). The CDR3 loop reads CSARRQTNIQYF. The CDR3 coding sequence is TGCAGTGCTAGAAGACAGACGAACATTCAGTACTTC.

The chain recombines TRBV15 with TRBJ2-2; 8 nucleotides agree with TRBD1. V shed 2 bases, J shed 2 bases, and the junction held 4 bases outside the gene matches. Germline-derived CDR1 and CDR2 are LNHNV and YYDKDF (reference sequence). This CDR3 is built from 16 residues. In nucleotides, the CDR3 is TGTGCCACCAGCAGAAGGGGACAGGCTAACACCGGGGAGCTGTTTTTT. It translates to CATSRRGQANTGELFF.

The CDR3 protein is CASSEMGQAGDTQYF. Here the CDR3 DNA reads TGTGCCAGCAGTGAAATGGGACAGGCTGGCGATACGCAGTATTTT. The chain links TRBV6-4 to TRBJ2-3; 8 positions match TRBD1. Germline assignment: CDR1 MRHNA and CDR2 SNTAGT. CDR3 length: 15 residues. V shed 3 bases and J 6 bases; nucleotides not matched to a gene: 8.

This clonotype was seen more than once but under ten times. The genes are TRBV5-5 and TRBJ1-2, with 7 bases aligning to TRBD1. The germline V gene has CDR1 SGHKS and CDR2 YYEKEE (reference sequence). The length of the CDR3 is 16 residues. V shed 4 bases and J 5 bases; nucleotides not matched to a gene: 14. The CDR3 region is CASSRDSSSRFYGYTF. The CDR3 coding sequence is TGTGCCAGCAGCCGGGACAGCTCATCCCGTTTTTATGGCTACACCTTC.

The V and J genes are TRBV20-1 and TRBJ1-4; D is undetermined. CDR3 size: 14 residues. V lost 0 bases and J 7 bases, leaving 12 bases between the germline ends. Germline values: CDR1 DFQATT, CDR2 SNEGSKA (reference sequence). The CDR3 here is CSAREQTSLEKLFF. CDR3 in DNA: TGCAGTGCTAGAGAACAGACTAGCCTTGAAAAACTGTTTTTT.

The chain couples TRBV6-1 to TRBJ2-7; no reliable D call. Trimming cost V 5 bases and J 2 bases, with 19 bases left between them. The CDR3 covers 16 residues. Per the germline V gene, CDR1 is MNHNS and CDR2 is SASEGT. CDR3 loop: CASSPGSFPSPYEQYF. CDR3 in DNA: TGTGCCAGCAGTCCTGGGTCTTTCCCATCCCCCTACGAGCAGTACTTC.

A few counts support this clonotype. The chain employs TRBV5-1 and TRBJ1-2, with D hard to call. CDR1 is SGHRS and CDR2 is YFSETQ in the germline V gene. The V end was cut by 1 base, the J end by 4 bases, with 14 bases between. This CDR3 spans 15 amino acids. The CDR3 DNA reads TGCGCCAGCAGCTTGAATGATTGGACGGTCTATGGCTACACCTTC. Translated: CASSLNDWTVYGYTF.

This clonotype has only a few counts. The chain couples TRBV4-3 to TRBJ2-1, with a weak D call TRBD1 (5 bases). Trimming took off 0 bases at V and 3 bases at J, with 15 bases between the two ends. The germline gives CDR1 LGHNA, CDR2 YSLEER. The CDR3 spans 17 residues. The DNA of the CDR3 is TGCGCCAGCAGCCAAGATTTCCCCGCAGGGAACTACAATGAGCAGTTCTTC. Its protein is CASSQDFPAGNYNEQFF.

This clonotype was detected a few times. CDR3 DNA sequence: TGTGCCAGCGCCACCGGTACAAGGTCGAACACTGAAGCTTTCTTT. Residues: CASATGTRSNTEAFF. The V call is TRBV6-1, the J call TRBJ1-1, with D uncertain. Trimming cost V 8 bases and J 1 base, with 17 bases left between them. Germline assignment: CDR1 MNHNS and CDR2 SASEGT. The CDR3 runs 15 residues.

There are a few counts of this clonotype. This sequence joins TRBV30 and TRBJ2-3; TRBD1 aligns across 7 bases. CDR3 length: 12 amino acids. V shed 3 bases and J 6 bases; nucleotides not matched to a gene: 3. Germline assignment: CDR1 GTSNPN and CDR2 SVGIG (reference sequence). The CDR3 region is CAWSARGDTQYF. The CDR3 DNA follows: TGTGCCTGGAGCGCCAGGGGGGATACGCAGTATTTT.

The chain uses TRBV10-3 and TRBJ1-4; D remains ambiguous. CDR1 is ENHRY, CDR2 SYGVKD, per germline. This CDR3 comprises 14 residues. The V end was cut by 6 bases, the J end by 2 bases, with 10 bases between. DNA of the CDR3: TGTGCCATCAGCCTGGGCCCCACTAATGAAAAACTGTTTTTT. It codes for CAISLGPTNEKLFF.

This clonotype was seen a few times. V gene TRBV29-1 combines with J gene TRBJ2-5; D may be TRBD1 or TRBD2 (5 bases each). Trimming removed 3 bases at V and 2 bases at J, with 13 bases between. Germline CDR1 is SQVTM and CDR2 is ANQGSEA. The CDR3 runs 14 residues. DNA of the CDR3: TGCAGCGTTGACCTGAGGGGCATACAAGAGACCCAGTACTTC. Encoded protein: CSVDLRGIQETQYF.

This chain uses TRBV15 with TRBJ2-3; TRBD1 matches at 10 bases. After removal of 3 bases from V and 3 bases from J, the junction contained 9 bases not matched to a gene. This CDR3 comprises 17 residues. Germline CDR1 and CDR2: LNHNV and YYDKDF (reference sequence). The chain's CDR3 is CATSRRSRTGGTDTQYF. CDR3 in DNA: TGTGCCACCAGCAGGAGGTCGAGGACAGGGGGAACAGATACGCAGTATTTT. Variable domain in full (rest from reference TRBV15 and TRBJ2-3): DAMVIQNPRYQVTQFGKPVTLSCSQTLNHNVMYWYQQKSSQAPKLLFHYYDKDFNNEADTPDNFQSRRPNTSFCFLDIRSPGLGDTAMYLCATSRRSRTGGTDTQYFGPGTRLTVL.

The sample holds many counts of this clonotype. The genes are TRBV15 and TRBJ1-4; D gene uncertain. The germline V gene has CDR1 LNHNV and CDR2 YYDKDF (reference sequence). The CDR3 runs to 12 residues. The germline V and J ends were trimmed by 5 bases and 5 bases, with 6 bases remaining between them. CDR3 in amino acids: CATSRVNEKLFF. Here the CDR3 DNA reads TGTGCCACCAGCCGGGTAAATGAAAAACTGTTTTTT.

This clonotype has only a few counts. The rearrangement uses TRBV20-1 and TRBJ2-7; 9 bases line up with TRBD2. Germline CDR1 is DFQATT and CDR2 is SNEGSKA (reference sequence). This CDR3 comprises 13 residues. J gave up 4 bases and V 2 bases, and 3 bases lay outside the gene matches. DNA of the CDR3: TGCAGTGCTAGAACCCTAGCGGGGTACGAGCAGTACTTC. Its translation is CSARTLAGYEQYF.

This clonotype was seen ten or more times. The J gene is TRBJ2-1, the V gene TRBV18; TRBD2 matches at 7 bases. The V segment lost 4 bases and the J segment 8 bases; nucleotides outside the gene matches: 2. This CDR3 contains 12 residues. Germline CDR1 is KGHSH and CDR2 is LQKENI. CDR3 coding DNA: TGTGCCAGCTCACGGACTAGGGATGAGCAGTTCTTC. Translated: CASSRTRDEQFF.

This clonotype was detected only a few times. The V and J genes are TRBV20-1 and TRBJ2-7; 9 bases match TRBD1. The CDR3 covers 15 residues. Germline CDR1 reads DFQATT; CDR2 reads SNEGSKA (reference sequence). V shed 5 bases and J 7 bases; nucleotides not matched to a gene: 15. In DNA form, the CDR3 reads TGCAGTGCTGACAGGCCCGGGACAGGGAGAGTAGAGCAGTACTTC. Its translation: CSADRPGTGRVEQYF.

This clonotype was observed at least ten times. The CDR3 is CASSLVAGTMNTEAFF. The CDR3 bases are TGTGCCAGCAGCTTAGTTGCAGGTACCATGAACACTGAAGCTTTCTTT. The chain combines TRBV7-6 with TRBJ1-1; no definite D call. The CDR3 runs 16 residues. Germline V gene sequence: CDR1 SGHVS, CDR2 FNYEAQ. V dropped 1 base and J dropped 0 bases, with 12 bases sitting between them.